A selection of T cell receptor beta chains follows, all from one sample in a study of OX40 agonist ivuxolimab in advanced cancers. Sequencing was performed with immunoSEQ multiplex PCR; in TCRdb, only in-frame clones are kept and a portion is missing. The table shows about 70,000 clones, with nearly 90% occurring only once. The sequencing here drew on CD4+ or CD8+ T cells sorted from blood, taken in a trial of the OX40 agonist ivuxolimab. All receptors derive from an adult with an advanced solid tumor such as melanoma, head and neck, liver or kidney cancer. Both conserved end residues are trimmed from each CDR3. The D gene is left open where the match is weak. Clone size, where shown, is once, few, many, or a class for clones that have expanded.

-	TRBV13	-	TRBJ2-5	ASSLGGVETQY
-	TRBV10-3	-	TRBJ1-2	AISDSYGYT
TRBD2	TRBV19	-	TRBJ2-1	ASTDHPSSGRVYNEQF
-	TRBV6-5	-	TRBJ1-1	ASSSQGRGRTEAF
-	TRBV18	-	-	ASSPTGGDYEQY
-	TRBV20-1	-	TRBJ2-7	SASGQELV
TRBD2	TRBV9	-	TRBJ2-5	ASSGRDYYQETQY
-	TRBV13	-	-	ASRSGARSYEQY
TRBD1	TRBV7-2	once	TRBJ2-7	ASSRRWQGARRTYYEQY
-	TRBV5-4	-	TRBJ2-3	ASSSKGVTDTQY
TRBD1	TRBV6-5	-	TRBJ1-6	ASSYLDRGLGSPLH
-	TRBV7-9	-	-	ASSLVEAEQY
TRBD2	TRBV5-4	-	TRBJ2-6	ASRIAGGLNSGANVLT
-	TRBV5-4	-	TRBJ1-2	ASSFRGREIYGYT
-	TRBV7-3	-	TRBJ2-2	ASSPGWGAGGELF
-	TRBV5-1	-	TRBJ1-5	ASSPGAGDRQPQH
TRBD1	TRBV27	-	TRBJ1-1	ASSPQGGHTEAF
TRBD1	TRBV5-1	-	TRBJ1-5	ASRPDRGVQPQH
TRBD1	TRBV18	-	TRBJ2-5	ASSSGTGDETQY
TRBD2	TRBV10-2	-	TRBJ2-7	ASSWLAGGPEQY
-	TRBV5-1	-	TRBJ1-2	ASSTGTVDGYT
-	TRBV6-5	-	TRBJ2-3	ASSLSPRDTQY
TRBD1	TRBV2	-	TRBJ1-1	ASSDRGNRGKEAF
TRBD1	TRBV5-1	-	TRBJ1-2	ASSPQGAGGYT
TRBD1	TRBV5-1	once	TRBJ2-7	ASSSLEGGVYEQY
TRBD1	TRBV27	-	TRBJ2-2	ASSSTGGAHWWEGLNTGELF
-	TRBV7-9	-	TRBJ1-1	ASIRVQGSEAF
TRBD1	TRBV7-2	-	TRBJ2-5	ASSRQGQETQY
-	TRBV5-1	-	TRBJ2-5	ASSSLPQGEGETQY
-	TRBV6-6	-	TRBJ1-6	ASSYEGLDTLH
TRBD2	TRBV5-1	-	TRBJ2-3	ASSERGGRNTQY
TRBD2	TRBV9	-	TRBJ2-3	ASSVGAAGSTDTQY
-	TRBV6-1	-	TRBJ1-1	ASSEARWAGREAF
-	TRBV19	-	TRBJ2-3	ASSIEGTSTDTQY
-	TRBV7-9	-	TRBJ1-1	ASSPPPPQGEAF
TRBD2	TRBV7-2	-	TRBJ2-5	ASSWGGREETQY
TRBD1	TRBV10-3	-	TRBJ2-2	ATTGGESTGELF
-	TRBV4-2	few	TRBJ1-5	ASSQETGHGQPQH
-	TRBV6-6	once	TRBJ2-7	ASSYSRGVYEQY
-	TRBV4-1	-	TRBJ2-7	ASSQDSGRRYEQY
-	TRBV10-2	-	TRBJ2-7	ASSWGSEQY
-	TRBV5-4	-	TRBJ1-2	ASSLRSTVRLYGYT
TRBD1	TRBV7-3	-	TRBJ2-3	ASSVGTAYTDTQY
-	TRBV29-1	-	TRBJ2-5	SVEAAVQETQY
TRBD1	TRBV6-5	-	TRBJ2-1	ASSYSRDRGRGEQF
-	TRBV2	-	TRBJ1-5	ASRGVAADQPQH
TRBD1	TRBV5-6	-	TRBJ1-5	ASSLGGQGKGPQH
TRBD1	TRBV6-5	-	TRBJ2-7	ASTRQGFYEQY
TRBD1	TRBV19	-	TRBJ1-2	ASRPPAGGRLGYT
-	TRBV25-1	once	TRBJ2-1	ASSGGPYNEQF